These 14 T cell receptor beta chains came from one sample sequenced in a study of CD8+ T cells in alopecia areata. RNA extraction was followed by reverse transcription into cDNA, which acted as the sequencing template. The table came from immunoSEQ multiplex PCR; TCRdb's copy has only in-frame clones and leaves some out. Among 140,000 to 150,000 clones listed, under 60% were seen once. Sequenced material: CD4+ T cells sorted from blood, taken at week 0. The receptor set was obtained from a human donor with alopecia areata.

In DNA form, the CDR3 reads TGTGCCACCAGCGGGGACTTCCAAGAGACCCAGTACTTC. Residues: CATSGDFQETQYF. The chain links TRBV15 to TRBJ2-5, with a tentative D call TRBD2 (6 bases). CDR1 is LNHNV, CDR2 YYDKDF, per germline (reference sequence). Trimming took 5 bases from V and 1 from J, leaving 8 bases between them. This CDR3 is 13 amino acids long.

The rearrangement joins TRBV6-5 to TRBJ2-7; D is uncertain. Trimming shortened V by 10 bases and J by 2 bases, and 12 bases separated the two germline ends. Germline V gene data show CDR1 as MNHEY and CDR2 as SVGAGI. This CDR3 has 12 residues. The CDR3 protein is CATRIGAYEQYF. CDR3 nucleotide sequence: TGTGCCACCCGGATAGGAGCCTACGAGCAGTACTTC.

The CDR3 loop is CSDRQGSSVGYTF. As DNA, the CDR3 is TGCAGCGACCGACAGGGTTCTTCTGTTGGCTACACCTTC. V usage is TRBV29-1 and J usage is TRBJ1-2; 7 positions match TRBD1. The CDR3 covers 13 residues. Germline CDR1 reads SQVTM; CDR2 reads ANQGSEA. V lost 7 bases and J lost 7; bases outside the gene matches: 12.

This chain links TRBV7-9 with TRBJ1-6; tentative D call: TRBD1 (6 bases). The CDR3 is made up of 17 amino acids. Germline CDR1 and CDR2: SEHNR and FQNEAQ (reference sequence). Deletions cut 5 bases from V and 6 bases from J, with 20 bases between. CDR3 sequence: CASSRAGSRGGNSPLHF. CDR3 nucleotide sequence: TGTGCCAGCAGCAGAGCAGGGTCCAGGGGTGGTAATTCACCCCTCCACTTT.

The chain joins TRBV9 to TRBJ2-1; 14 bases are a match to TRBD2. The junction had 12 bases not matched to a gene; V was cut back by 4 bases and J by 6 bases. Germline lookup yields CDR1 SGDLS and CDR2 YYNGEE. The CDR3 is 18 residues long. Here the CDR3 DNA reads TGTGCCAGCAGCCCCCTGCCCCAGACTAGCGGGGGGGGCAATGAGCAGTTCTTC. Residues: CASSPLPQTSGGGNEQFF.

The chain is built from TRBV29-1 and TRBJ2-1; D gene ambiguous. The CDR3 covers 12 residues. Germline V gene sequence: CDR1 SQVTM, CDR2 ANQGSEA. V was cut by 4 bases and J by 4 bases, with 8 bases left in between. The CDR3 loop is CSVGVAYNEQFF. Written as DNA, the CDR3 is TGCAGCGTTGGAGTAGCTTACAATGAGCAGTTCTTC.

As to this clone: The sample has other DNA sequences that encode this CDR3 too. For the CDR3, the DNA is TGTGCCAGCAGTCCACGGACCCGGGAGACCCAGTACTTC. It translates to CASSPRTRETQYF. The chain couples TRBV27 to TRBJ2-5, with D hard to call. The length of the CDR3 is 13 residues. V was clipped by 5 bases and J by 5 bases, with 12 bases between them. Germline loops: CDR1 MNHEY, CDR2 SMNVEV (reference sequence).

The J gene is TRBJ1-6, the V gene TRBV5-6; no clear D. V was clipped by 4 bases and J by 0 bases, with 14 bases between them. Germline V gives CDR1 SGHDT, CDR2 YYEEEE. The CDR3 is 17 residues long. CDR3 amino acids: CASSEGWYSSYNSPLHF. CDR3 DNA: TGTGCCAGCAGCGAAGGTTGGTACAGCTCCTATAATTCACCCCTCCACTTT.

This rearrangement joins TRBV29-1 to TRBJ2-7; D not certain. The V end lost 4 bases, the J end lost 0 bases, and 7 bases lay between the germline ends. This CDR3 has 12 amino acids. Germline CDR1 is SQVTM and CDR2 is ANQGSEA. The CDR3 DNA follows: TGCAGCGTTGTGGCTAGCTCCTACGAGCAGTACTTC. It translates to CSVVASSYEQYF.

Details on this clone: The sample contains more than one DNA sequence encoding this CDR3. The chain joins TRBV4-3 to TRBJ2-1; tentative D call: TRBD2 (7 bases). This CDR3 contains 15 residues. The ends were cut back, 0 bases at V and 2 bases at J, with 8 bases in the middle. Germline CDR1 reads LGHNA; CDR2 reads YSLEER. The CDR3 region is CASSQEGGPYNEQFF. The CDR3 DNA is TGCGCCAGCAGCCAAGAGGGGGGGCCCTACAATGAGCAGTTCTTC.

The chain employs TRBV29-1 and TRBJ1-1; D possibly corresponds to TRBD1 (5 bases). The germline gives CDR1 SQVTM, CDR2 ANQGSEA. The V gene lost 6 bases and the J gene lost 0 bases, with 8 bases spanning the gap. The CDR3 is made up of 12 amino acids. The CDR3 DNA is TGCAGCGTCCAGGGAGTGAACACTGAAGCTTTCTTT. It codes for CSVQGVNTEAFF.

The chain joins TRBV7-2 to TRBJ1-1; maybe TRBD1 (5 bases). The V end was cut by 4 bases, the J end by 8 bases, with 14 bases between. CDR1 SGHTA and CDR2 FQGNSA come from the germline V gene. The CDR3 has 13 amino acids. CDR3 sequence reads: CASSSRDAREAFF. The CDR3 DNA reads TGTGCCAGCAGCTCCAGGGACGCGAGGGAAGCTTTCTTT.

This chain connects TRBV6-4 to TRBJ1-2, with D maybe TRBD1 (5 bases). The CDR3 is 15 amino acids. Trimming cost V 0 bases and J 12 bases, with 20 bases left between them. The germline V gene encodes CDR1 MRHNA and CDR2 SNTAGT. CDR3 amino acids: CASSDSSRAGRGDTF. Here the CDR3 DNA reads TGTGCCAGCAGTGACTCGAGTCGGGCAGGACGGGGGGACACCTTC.

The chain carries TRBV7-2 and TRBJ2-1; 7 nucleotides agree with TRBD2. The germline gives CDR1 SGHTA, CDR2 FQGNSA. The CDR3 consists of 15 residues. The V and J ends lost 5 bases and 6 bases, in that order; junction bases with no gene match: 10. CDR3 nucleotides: TGTGCCAGCAGCGCCGCCGGGACTACGGCCAATGAGCAGTTCTTC. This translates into CASSAAGTTANEQFF.